This T cell receptor beta chain was recovered during a study of blood T cell repertoires in COVID-19. Study context: The study drew acute and convalescent COVID-19 samples from the United States, Italy and Spain. From T cells, B-cell-depleted T cells, or PBMCs came the material, which was cDNA or gDNA.

Cohorts were assigned according to the clinical history that participants reported. Assay: immunoSEQ multiplex PCR; the TCRdb copy retains only in-frame clones and omits some. The sample records approximately 200,000 clones, 87% being singletons. V was pared by 6 bases and J by 7 bases, with 18 bases between. Germline CDR1 LGHDT, CDR2 YNNKEL (reference sequence). The CDR3 contains 14 residues. Sequenced sample: PBMCs or T cells enriched from blood (not recorded which). The rearrangement joins TRBV3-1 (or the pseudogene TRBV3-2) to TRBJ2-5; weak D call: TRBD1 (6 bases). The receptor was isolated from a young man who had recovered from COVID-19. CDR3 nucleotide sequence: TGTGCCAGCAGTCAAATGGACAGCTCCGGGACCCAGTACTTC. It yields the protein CASSQMDSSGTQYF.